This entry describes one TCR beta chain. It lacks a known antigen. Base qualities are not recorded, but no much larger clone differs from it by a single base. Per the germline V gene, ENHRY is the CDR1 and SYGVKD is the CDR2. The CDR3 holds 17 amino acids from the cysteine to the phenylalanine. Solely the CDR3 DNA is kept, with 51 bases framed from the first base. Trimming costs V 4 bases and J 1 base, and their ends lie 19 bases apart. To prepare the library, the immunoSEQ multiplex PCR assay was applied. The multiplex PCR relied on a mix of 60 forward primers for TCR Vbeta segments and 13 reverse primers for TCR Jbeta segments. Amplification of the CDR3 region of rearranged TCR beta genes was performed with a multiplex PCR assay on genomic DNA. The amplified TCR beta libraries were sequenced on the Illumina HiSeq System as 87-base-pair reads. In the source study's methods: In a later analysis, 80 million or so unique TCR beta chains were counted across the 690 or so repertoires, and around 11 million of these chains were shared by at least two donors. To remove PCR and sequencing errors, raw reads were error-corrected and collapsed into unique sequences using a nearest-neighbor algorithm that merged closely related sequences. V, D and J gene segments were assigned by aligning CDR3 sequences to IMGT reference sequences. For a sequence to be retained, a match of at least six nucleotides was required to both a V gene segment and a J gene segment. Rearrangements were classified as productive when the CDR3 lacked stop codons and remained in frame with V and J, and all other rearrangements were classified as non-productive. CDR3 was defined by IMGT convention, running from the second conserved V-encoded cysteine to the conserved J-encoded phenylalanine. Sequences without an unambiguous match to a single V gene segment were excluded from the earlier analysis of about 630 of the donors. An earlier analysis of over 450 of the donors classified V segments as functional when productive rearrangements were above 56.7% and as segregating when the standard deviation between donors was above 5%. A statistical classification framework was built to diagnose cytomegalovirus status from the catalog of TCR beta chain sequences. A later analysis assigned V and J genes by comparing TCR nucleotide sequences with IMGT/GENE-DB human TR gene sequences. Using the TCRdist pipeline, a later analysis assigned CDR3 sequences along with most-parsimonious VDJ recombination scenarios. In a later analysis, each TCR beta chain was defined by its CDR3 amino acid sequence together with its V-gene family, and reads without a unique V-gene family were excluded. A later analysis removed nearly 600 highly shared, low-generation-probability nucleotide sequences to deal with suspected cross-contamination and a sequencing artifact. A later analysis calculated a clonal expansion index for each public chain from normalized within-repertoire ranks of inferred template counts. In a later analysis, generation probabilities were computed with a VDJ recombination model fitted to out-of-frame rearrangements, and the resulting probabilities were checked against IGoR. In a later analysis, TCR-TCR, TCR-HLA and TCR-CMV co-occurrence was scored with hypergeometric tests, and a repertoire-size bias correction was applied to TCR pairs. To estimate false discovery rates, a later analysis permuted the HLA or CMV assignments 20 times. In a later analysis, co-occurring TCRs were grouped using DBSCAN, with TCRdist sequence similarity added in when clustering inside HLA-allele-positive subsets. For co-occurrence clustering, repertoires with fewer than 30,000 or more than 120,000 public chains were excluded, along with four to six repertoires with anomalous nucleotide sharing. TCRdb holds this immuneACCESS table with in-frame rearrangements only. Some clones are missing; in checked studies, unresolved V genes explain under half, and the rest has no known cause. Clonal size and the V and J genes are those of that table, whereas D and trimming came from the DNA. In this sample the table shows about 180,000 clones, around 80% of which occur a single time. The leading ten clones occupy 1.4% of the sample.

The sample comes from a study of cytomegalovirus exposure and HLA in healthy donors (dated by TCRdb to about 2017). With regard to the full study: In an earlier analysis of several hundred of the donors, approximately 300 Gb of sequence data and 90 million to 120 million unique TCR beta sequences from about 180 million T cells were reported. Alongside the repertoire data, information on donor age, sex, ethnicity and CMV serostatus was compiled. A separate validation cohort of roughly 130 different subjects was used in addition to the approximately 640-subject first cohort. Every discovery cohort repertoire had been produced on one sequencing platform. The T cell repertoires of 700 or so subjects were profiled by immunosequencing and related to cytomegalovirus serostatus. On average, roughly 250,000 unique TCR beta nucleotide sequences were sequenced per donor among a few hundred genotyped donors of the cohort, with 15% to 20% of those sequences being non-productive. About 300 gigabases of sequencing data and tens of millions of unique TCR sequences were included in an early release covering under 650 HLA-typed donors. The later analysis used no new phenotypic data to find candidate immune exposures, relying instead on TCR beta sequences and their occurrence across donors. Both class I and class II loci were covered by HLA typing, at four-digit resolution. A later analysis re-examined previously published TCR beta repertoires from just over 650 donors and added high-resolution HLA genotyping to investigate patterns of TCR occurrence. Roughly five DR-DQ haplotypes were handled as single units for association and clustering because linkage in the cohort was strong. Typing coverage differed by locus: A, B, C, DRB1 and DQB1 were typed in roughly 629-630 donors, DQA1 in around 500, DPA1 in around 580, and DPB1 in approximately 450. Of the roughly 400 genotyped donors, 80% to 90% were placed in the genetic ancestry cluster associated with self-reported Caucasian donors. High-throughput TCR immunosequencing, statistical association of individual TCRs with disease status, and machine learning were combined to predict cytomegalovirus infection status. The study was designed to test whether signatures of past pathogen exposure could be identified by cataloging public T cell receptors. A later genetic analysis used genome-wide SNP genotypes for about 65% of the 666 donors, treating that subset as a discovery cohort. An earlier analysis of a few hundred of the donors applied high-throughput TCR beta sequencing to assess whether each TCR beta V gene segment acted as functional or pseudogenic.

The investigation overall reported the following: Assigning TCR associations to individual alleles was difficult when HLA alleles, especially DR and DQ, strongly co-occurred. The authors suggested that the approach could potentially be extended to other disease states and immunological phenotypes. A few of the identified cytomegalovirus-associated TCR beta chains were confirmed in vitro to be specific for cytomegalovirus antigens. Because counts were too low, approximately 18 rarely observed V segments, including chromosome 9 orphons, were excluded from the earlier analysis of 587 of the donors. Compared with equally common non-associated chains, HLA-associated TCR beta chains in a later analysis were more clonally expanded and had lower generation probabilities. In an earlier analysis of some 640 of the donors, most TCR beta V segments were observed in productive rearrangements about 87% or about 30% of the time, broadly matching IMGT annotations. This cohort had only TCR beta chains sequenced, and the lack of alpha or paired-chain data limited which features could be detected. A cluster of highly shared sequence variants was judged likely to represent a technical artifact of the sequencing pipeline. The presence/absence analyses assumed that sequencing depth was roughly uniform across donors, and that assumption may not be true. In a later analysis, several top co-occurrence clusters were reported to appear linked to parvovirus B19, influenza, CMV and Epstein-Barr virus. Most TCR sequences were observed very rarely across donors, whereas some public TCRs were present in many individuals. Cytomegalovirus status was reported to be diagnosed by the classifier with high specificity and sensitivity in both the original and validation cohorts. The study listed 150 to 200 TCR beta chains as associated with cytomegalovirus. A further reported finding was that TCR beta sequences accurately predicted the HLA-A and HLA-B alleles for most subjects in the first cohort. A later genetic analysis associated a missense DCLRE1C variant with V-gene and J-gene trimming of TCR beta chains, and an independent cohort replicated the association. Linkage disequilibrium might explain the correlated functional status among segregating V segments, but an unknown experimental factor could not be excluded. HLA typing was unavailable for some donors at each locus, so association tests used only the typed subset. Some IMGT-functional V segments, including TRBV6-2 and TRBV6-3, could not be told apart with the 87-base-pair reads, so those segments were excluded. A later analysis found that most CMV-associated TCR beta chains appeared HLA-restricted, with HLA associations seemingly driven largely by CMV exposure. Immune exposure information for the cohort was limited to CMV serostatus. Compared with the 666-donor mean, donors in an Asian-associated ancestry cluster had fewer N-insertions in productive TCRs, according to a later genetic analysis. Specific HLA alleles were associated with over 15,000 TCR beta sequences at a false discovery rate of 0.05 in a later analysis. According to a later analysis, TCR association rates differed among HLA loci, with DRB1 alleles showing the most associated TCRs and HLA-C alleles showing the fewest.

The cohort consisted of approximately 690 healthy bone marrow donors. All cohort members were sampled while nominally healthy, although unrecorded immune exposures were likely present. The donor was CMV seronegative and belonged to the group of under 400 seronegative cohort members. A peripheral blood sample was provided by each donor, and peripheral blood mononuclear cells were used for TCR beta sequencing. The Qiagen DNeasy Blood Extraction Kit was used to extract genomic DNA from the blood cell samples. The source is a man younger than 30 in good health and CMV-seronegative. The sample comprised PBMCs. The chain uses TRBV10-3 and TRBJ1-1; TRBD1 is a possible D gene, resting on 5 matching bases. The CDR3 has the sequence CAISASPGQDTNTEAFF. The base sequence is TGTGCCATCAGTGCCTCTCCTGGGCAGGACACGAACACTGAAGCTTTCTTT.